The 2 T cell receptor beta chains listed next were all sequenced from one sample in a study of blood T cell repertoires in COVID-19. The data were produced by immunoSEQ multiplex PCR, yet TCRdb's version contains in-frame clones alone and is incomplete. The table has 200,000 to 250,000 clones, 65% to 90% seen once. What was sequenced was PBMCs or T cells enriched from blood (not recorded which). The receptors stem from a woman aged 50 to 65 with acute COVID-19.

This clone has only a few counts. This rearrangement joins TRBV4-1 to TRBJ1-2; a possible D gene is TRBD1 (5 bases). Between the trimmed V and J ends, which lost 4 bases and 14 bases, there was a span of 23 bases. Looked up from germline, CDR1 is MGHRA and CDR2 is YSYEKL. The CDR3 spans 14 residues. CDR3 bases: TGCGCCAGCAGCCCAGAGAGCGACAGTGGGCTTAGGACCTTC. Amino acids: CASSPESDSGLRTF.

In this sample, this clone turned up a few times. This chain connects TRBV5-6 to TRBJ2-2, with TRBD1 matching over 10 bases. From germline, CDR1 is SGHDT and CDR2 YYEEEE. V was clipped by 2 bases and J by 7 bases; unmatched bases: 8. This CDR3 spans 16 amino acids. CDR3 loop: CASSFGTGAIIGELFF. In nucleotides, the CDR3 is TGTGCCAGCAGCTTCGGGACAGGGGCCATTATCGGGGAGCTGTTTTTT.